These 18 T cell receptor beta chains came from one sample sequenced in a study of blood T cell repertoires in COVID-19. Data came from immunoSEQ multiplex PCR; TCRdb stores just in-frame clones and leaves some out. The sample has about 210,000 clones, 86% seen once. Sequenced: PBMCs or T cells enriched from blood (not recorded which). The source of these receptors is a man aged 40-49 years with acute COVID-19.

This chain connects TRBV5-1 to TRBJ2-7; TRBD2 matches 9 bases. Germline V gene sequence: CDR1 SGHRS, CDR2 YFSETQ. J lost 3 bases, V lost 0 bases, and 4 bases had no gene match. This CDR3 comprises 15 residues. CDR3 DNA sequence: TGCGCCAGCAGCTTGGAAGTAGCGGGAGACTACGAGCAGTACTTC. It specifies CASSLEVAGDYEQYF.

V and J are TRBV19 and TRBJ2-2, with 7 nucleotides matching TRBD2. The germline V gene encodes CDR1 LNHDA and CDR2 SQIVND (reference sequence). Germline trimming cut 8 bases from V and 5 bases from J; bases unmatched to any gene: 11. There are 15 residues in the CDR3. As DNA, the CDR3 is TGTGCCAGTTGGTCGACTAGCTGGGGAACCGGGGAGCTGTTTTTT. Its protein is CASWSTSWGTGELFF. Variable domain in full (rest from reference TRBV19 and TRBJ2-2): DGGITQSPKYLFRKEGQNVTLSCEQNLNHDAMYWYRQDPGQGLRLIYYSQIVNDFQKGDIAEGYSVSREKKESFPLTVTSAQKNPTAFYLCASWSTSWGTGELFFGEGSRLTVL.

The CDR3 reads CASSYTGANGYTF. CDR3 bases: TGTGCCAGCAGCTACACAGGGGCCAATGGCTACACCTTC. The rearrangement joins TRBV11-2 to TRBJ1-2, with 7 bases aligning to TRBD1. Looked up from germline, CDR1 is SGHAT and CDR2 is FQNNGV. The CDR3 sequence is 13 residues long. The trim removed 4 bases at V and 6 bases at J, leaving 5 bases unmatched.

The V call is TRBV27, the J call TRBJ1-4; no definite D call. Germline lookup yields CDR1 MNHEY and CDR2 SMNVEV (reference sequence). The CDR3 consists of 14 residues. Trimming left V 8 bases short and J 7 bases short, with 17 bases between. The CDR3 loop reads CASSPRDIGEKLFF. The CDR3 bases are TGTGCCAGCTCTCCCCGGGATATCGGTGAAAAACTGTTTTTT.

This chain connects TRBV7-6 to TRBJ2-7; 8 nucleotides agree with TRBD2. After removal of 1 base from V and 1 base from J, the junction contained 3 bases not matched to a gene. The CDR3 has 15 amino acids. The germline gives CDR1 SGHVS, CDR2 FNYEAQ. The CDR3: CASSLGAGGSYEQYF. CDR3 sequence (DNA): TGTGCCAGCAGCTTAGGGGCGGGGGGATCCTACGAGCAGTACTTC.

The genes are TRBV2 and TRBJ2-7; no reliable D call. The CDR3 totals 14 residues. Trimming left V 5 bases short and J 7 bases short, with 18 bases between. Germline V gene lookup returns CDR1 SNHLY and CDR2 FYNNEI. The DNA for the CDR3 is TGTGCCAGCAGTTTTTTATCCTCAGAGGTGGAGCAGTACTTC. It translates to CASSFLSSEVEQYF.

This clone was seen a handful of times. The V gene is TRBV29-1, the J gene TRBJ1-3, with D maybe TRBD1 (5 bases). CDR3 length: 14 amino acids. CDR1 is SQVTM and CDR2 is ANQGSEA in the germline V gene. Trimming left V 3 bases short and J 0 bases short, with 9 bases between. The CDR3 DNA is TGCAGCGTTGAGGGGCGGAACTCTGGAAACACCATATATTTT. This translates into CSVEGRNSGNTIYF.

The gene calls are TRBV29-1 and TRBJ2-5; a possible D gene is TRBD1 (5 bases). Germline CDR1 is SQVTM and CDR2 is ANQGSEA. This CDR3 is built from 12 residues. Trimming cost V 4 bases and J 5 bases, with 11 bases left between them. CDR3 loop: CSVVQGRETQYF. Written as DNA, the CDR3 is TGCAGCGTTGTGCAGGGAAGGGAGACCCAGTACTTC.

The DNA for the CDR3 is TGTGCCGCAGAGGACAGGGTTAGGAACGAGCAGTACTTC. Protein: CAAEDRVRNEQYF. The chain couples TRBV27 to TRBJ2-7; TRBD1 agrees at 8 bases. Germline V CDR1 and CDR2: MNHEY, SMNVEV (reference sequence). V lost 11 bases to trimming and J lost 5 bases; unmatched junction nucleotides: 11. This CDR3 has 13 residues.

This clone was counted only a few times. This chain joins TRBV6-5 and TRBJ1-3, with unresolved D. V was clipped by 6 bases and J by 0 bases, with 9 bases between them. The length of the CDR3 is 14 residues. The V gene's germline CDR1 is MNHEY and CDR2 SVGAGI. CDR3 sequence: CASRGRSSGNTIYF. The CDR3 region has the DNA TGTGCCAGCAGGGGGAGGAGCTCTGGAAACACCATATATTTT.

This chain joins TRBV4-3 and TRBJ1-2; no clear D. V lost 0 bases, J lost 1 base, and 18 bases lay in between. CDR3 length: 18 residues. The germline V gene has CDR1 LGHNA and CDR2 YSLEER. The CDR3 region is CASSQEAVLGISNYGYTF. DNA of the CDR3: TGCGCCAGCAGCCAAGAAGCGGTTCTGGGGATCAGTAACTATGGCTACACCTTC.

The chain joins TRBV2 to TRBJ1-5, with D tentatively TRBD1 (6 bases). The CDR3 is 13 amino acids. V was pared by 8 bases and J by 7 bases, with 15 bases between. Looked up from germline, CDR1 is SNHLY and CDR2 is FYNNEI. The chain's CDR3 is CASGYSGDQPQHF. The DNA for the CDR3 is TGTGCCAGCGGATACTCAGGGGACCAGCCCCAGCATTTT.

The rearrangement links TRBV25-1 to TRBJ1-2; D gene uncertain. The germline V gene encodes CDR1 MGHDK and CDR2 SYGVNS. V was pared by 2 bases and J by 5 bases, with 9 bases between. This CDR3 comprises 13 residues. CDR3: CASSETAGYGYTF. CDR3 DNA sequence: TGTGCCAGCAGTGAAACGGCGGGGTATGGCTACACCTTC.

The V gene is TRBV3-1 (or the pseudogene TRBV3-2), the J gene TRBJ2-1; 10 bases fit TRBD2. Losses at the gene ends were 4 bases for V and 10 bases for J; bases not matched to a gene: 4. Per the germline V gene, CDR1 is LGHDT and CDR2 is YNNKEL (reference sequence). The CDR3 consists of 13 residues. The CDR3 bases are TGTGCCAGCAGCCTAGCGGGAGGCACGGAGCAGTTCTTC. Translating gives CASSLAGGTEQFF.

This sequence joins TRBV18 and TRBJ1-5; D ambiguous. There are 14 residues in the CDR3. Between the trimmed V and J ends, which lost 4 bases and 0 bases, there was a span of 7 bases. CDR1 is KGHSH and CDR2 is LQKENI in the germline V gene. The CDR3 sequence: CASSQEYSNQPQHF. DNA of the CDR3: TGTGCCAGCTCACAGGAGTATAGCAATCAGCCCCAGCATTTT.

The chain combines TRBV5-1 with TRBJ1-1; perhaps TRBD1 as D (6 bases). CDR3 length equals 12 residues. The V and J ends lost 4 bases and 7 bases respectively, with 11 bases between them. Germline V gene data show CDR1 as SGHRS and CDR2 as YFSETQ. This chain's CDR3 is CASSRRGNEAFF. The CDR3 DNA sequence: TGCGCCAGCAGCCGCAGGGGAAATGAAGCTTTCTTT.

The V call is TRBV27, the J call TRBJ2-7; maybe TRBD1 (6 bases). Trimming stripped 6 bases from V and 0 bases from J, with 15 bases between. Germline CDR1 MNHEY, CDR2 SMNVEV (reference sequence). The CDR3 has 15 residues. The CDR3 loop is CASSPKGVSSYEQYF. As DNA, the CDR3 is TGTGCCAGCAGCCCCAAGGGGGTTAGCTCCTACGAGCAGTACTTC.

The rearrangement links TRBV6-5 to TRBJ2-7; D might be TRBD1 (6 bases). V shed 6 bases and J shed 3 bases, with 12 bases lying between them. Per germline, CDR1 MNHEY and CDR2 SVGAGI. The CDR3 sequence is 13 residues long. CDR3: CASSPDRNYEQYF. CDR3 DNA: TGTGCCAGCAGCCCCGACAGGAACTACGAGCAGTACTTC.